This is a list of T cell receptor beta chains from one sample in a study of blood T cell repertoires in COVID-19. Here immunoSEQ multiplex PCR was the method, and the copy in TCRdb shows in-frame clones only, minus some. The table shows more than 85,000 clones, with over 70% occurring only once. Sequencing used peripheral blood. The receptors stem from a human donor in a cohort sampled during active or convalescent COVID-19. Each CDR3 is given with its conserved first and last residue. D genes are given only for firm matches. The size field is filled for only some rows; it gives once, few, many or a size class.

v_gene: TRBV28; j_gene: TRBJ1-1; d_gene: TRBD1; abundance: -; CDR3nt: TGTGCCAGCACCCTACAGGGGCCATGGGGAGCTTTCTTT; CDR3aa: CASTLQGPWGAFF
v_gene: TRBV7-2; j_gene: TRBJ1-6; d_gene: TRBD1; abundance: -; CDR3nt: TGTGCCAGCAGACCGGGACAGCTTAATTCACCCCTCCACTTT; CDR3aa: CASRPGQLNSPLHF
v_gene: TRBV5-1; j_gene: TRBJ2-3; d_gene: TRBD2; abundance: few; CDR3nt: TGCGCCAGCAGCTTGGACGGAGTCCAGCTCGCGGGAGGTGCGCAGTATTTT; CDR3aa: CASSLDGVQLAGGAQYF
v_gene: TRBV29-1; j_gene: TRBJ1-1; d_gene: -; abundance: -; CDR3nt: TGCAGCGTTGGGTACGGTCGTGATTTT; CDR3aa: CSVGYGRDF
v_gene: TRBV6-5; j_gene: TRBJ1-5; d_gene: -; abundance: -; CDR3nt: TGTGCCAGCGGGACCAACAGGGGCAATCAGCCCCAGCATTTT; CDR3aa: CASGTNRGNQPQHF
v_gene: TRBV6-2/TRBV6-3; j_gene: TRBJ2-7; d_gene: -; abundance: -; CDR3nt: TGTGCCAGCGGCCCGGGCGCGTACGAGCAGTACTTC; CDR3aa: CASGPGAYEQYF
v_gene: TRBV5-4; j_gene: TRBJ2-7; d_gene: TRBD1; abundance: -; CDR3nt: TGTGCCAGCAGCAATACATTGACAGGGGGTTCCTACGAGCAGTACTTC; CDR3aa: CASSNTLTGGSYEQYF
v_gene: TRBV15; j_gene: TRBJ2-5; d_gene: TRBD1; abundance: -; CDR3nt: TGTGCCACCAGCGGTCCAGACAGGGGGGGGAAGACCCAGTACTTC; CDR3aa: CATSGPDRGGKTQYF
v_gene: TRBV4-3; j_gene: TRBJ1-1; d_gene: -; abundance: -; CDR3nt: TGCGCCAGCAGCCAAGATAGAGGGAACACTGAAGCTTTCTTT; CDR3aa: CASSQDRGNTEAFF
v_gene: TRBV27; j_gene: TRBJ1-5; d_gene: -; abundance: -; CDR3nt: TGTGCCAGCAGTTTTAGGGAGGGTCAGCCCCAGCATTTT; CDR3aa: CASSFREGQPQHF
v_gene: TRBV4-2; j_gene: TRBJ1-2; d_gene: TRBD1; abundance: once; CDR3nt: TGTGCCAGCAGCCAGGTAACCGGGACAGCTACCTACTATGGCTACACCTTC; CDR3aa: CASSQVTGTATYYGYTF
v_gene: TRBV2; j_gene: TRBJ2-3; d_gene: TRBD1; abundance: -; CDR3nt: TGTGCCAGCAATTTTGACAGGGGGGATACGCAGTATTTT; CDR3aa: CASNFDRGDTQYF
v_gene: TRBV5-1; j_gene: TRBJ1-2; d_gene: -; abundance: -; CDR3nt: TGCGCCAGCAGCTTAGCAGGTCCTTATGGCTACACCTTC; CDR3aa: CASSLAGPYGYTF
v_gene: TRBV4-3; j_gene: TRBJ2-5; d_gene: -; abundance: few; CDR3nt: TGCGCCAGCAGCCAAGACAGGGGAGAGACCCAGTACTTC; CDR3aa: CASSQDRGETQYF
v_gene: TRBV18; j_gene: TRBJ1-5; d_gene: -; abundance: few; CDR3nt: TGTGCCAGCTCACCATCGACAGGTAATCAGCCCCAGCATTTT; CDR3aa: CASSPSTGNQPQHF
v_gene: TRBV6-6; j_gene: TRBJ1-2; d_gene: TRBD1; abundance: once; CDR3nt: TGTGCCAGCAGTTACCCCCGGACAGGAAGAGGCTATGGCTACACCTTC; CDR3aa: CASSYPRTGRGYGYTF
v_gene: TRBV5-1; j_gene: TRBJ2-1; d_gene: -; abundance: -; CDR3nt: TGCGCCAGCAGCTTGGGACACCGGGACTCAAAATTTGAGCAGTTCTTC; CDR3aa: CASSLGHRDSKFEQFF
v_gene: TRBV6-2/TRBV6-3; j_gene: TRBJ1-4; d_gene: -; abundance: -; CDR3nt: TGTGCCAGCAGTCGACTTGAAAAACTGTTTTTT; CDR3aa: CASSRLEKLFF
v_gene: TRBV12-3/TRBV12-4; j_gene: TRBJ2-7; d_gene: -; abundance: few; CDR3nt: TGTGCCAGCAGTTTAGCGGGAGCATACGAGCAGTACTTC; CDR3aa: CASSLAGAYEQYF
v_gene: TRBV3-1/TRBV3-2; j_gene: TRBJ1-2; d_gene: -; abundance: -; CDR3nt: TGTGCCAGCAGCGAAATGGGGCGGGGAGGCTACACCTTC; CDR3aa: CASSEMGRGGYTF
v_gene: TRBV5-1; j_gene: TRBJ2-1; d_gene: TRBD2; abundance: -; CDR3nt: TGCGCCAGCAGCTTGTCACCGGGACTAACGACAAAAAATGAGCAGTTCTTC; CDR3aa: CASSLSPGLTTKNEQFF
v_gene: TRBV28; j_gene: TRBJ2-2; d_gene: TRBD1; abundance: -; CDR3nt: TGTGCCAGCAGCTCTCCGGGACAGCGGCACACCGGGGAGCTGTTTTTT; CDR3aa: CASSSPGQRHTGELFF
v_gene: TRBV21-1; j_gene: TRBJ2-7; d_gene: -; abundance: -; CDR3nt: TGTGCCAGCAGCAATATAGGACTAGCGGGAGGACCCAATTGCGAGCAGTACTTC; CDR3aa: CASSNIGLAGGPNCEQYF
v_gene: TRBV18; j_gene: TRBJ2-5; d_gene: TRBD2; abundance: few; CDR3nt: TGTGCCAGCTCACCGGCCGGGCTGGGACTAGCGGAGGAGACCCAGTACTTC; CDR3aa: CASSPAGLGLAEETQYF
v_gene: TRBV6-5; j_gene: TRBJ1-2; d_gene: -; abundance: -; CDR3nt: TGTGCCAGCAGCCGCGCCAACCTCTATGGCTACACCTTC; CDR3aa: CASSRANLYGYTF
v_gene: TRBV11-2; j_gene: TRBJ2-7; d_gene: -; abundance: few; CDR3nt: TGTGCCAGCAGCTTAGTGGTCAGCTCCTACGAGCAGTACTTC; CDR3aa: CASSLVVSSYEQYF
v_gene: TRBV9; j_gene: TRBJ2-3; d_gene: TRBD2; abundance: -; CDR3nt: TGTGCCAGCAGCGTTGCAAAGACTAGCGGGAGTTCAGATACGCAGTATTTT; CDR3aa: CASSVAKTSGSSDTQYF
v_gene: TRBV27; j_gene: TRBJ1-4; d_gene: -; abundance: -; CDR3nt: TGTGCCAGCAGTAAAGAGACAGCAACTAATGAAAAACTGTTTTTT; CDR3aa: CASSKETATNEKLFF
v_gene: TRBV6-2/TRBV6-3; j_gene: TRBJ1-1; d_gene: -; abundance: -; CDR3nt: TGTGCCAGCAGTTACTCTCCGGGGATCACTGAAGCTTTCTTT; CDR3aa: CASSYSPGITEAFF
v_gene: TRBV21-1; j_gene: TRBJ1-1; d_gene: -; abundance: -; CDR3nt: TGTGCCAGCCCAGGGATACAAGACACTGAAGCTTTCTTT; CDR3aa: CASPGIQDTEAFF
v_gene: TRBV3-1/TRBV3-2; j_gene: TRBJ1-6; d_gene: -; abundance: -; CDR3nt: TGTGCCTCCCCGGCCTACAGGGAACATAATTCACCCCTCCACTTT; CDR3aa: CASPAYREHNSPLHF
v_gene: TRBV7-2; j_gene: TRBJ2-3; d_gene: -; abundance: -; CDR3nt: TGTGCCAGCAGCTTCAGGTTGGCAGGGGCCACAGATACGCAGTATTTT; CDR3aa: CASSFRLAGATDTQYF
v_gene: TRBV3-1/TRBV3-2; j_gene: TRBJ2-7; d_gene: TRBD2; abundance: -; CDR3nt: TGTTCGAGAACAAGCGGGAGGGAATACACCTACGAGCAGTACTTC; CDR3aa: CSRTSGREYTYEQYF
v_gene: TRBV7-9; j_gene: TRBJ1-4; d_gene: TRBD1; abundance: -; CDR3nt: TGTGCCAGCAGCACGACAGGGGGGGTCGAAAAACTGTTTTTT; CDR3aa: CASSTTGGVEKLFF
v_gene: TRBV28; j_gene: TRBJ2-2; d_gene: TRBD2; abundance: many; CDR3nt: TGTGCCAGCAGTTTATTCGCTAGCGGGATGAACACCGGGGAGCTGTTTTTT; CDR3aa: CASSLFASGMNTGELFF
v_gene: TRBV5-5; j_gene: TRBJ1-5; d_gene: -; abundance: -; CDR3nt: TGTGCCAGCAGCTTGTACTTATACGAGGGAGGGAGCAATCAGCCCCAGCATTTT; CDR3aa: CASSLYLYEGGSNQPQHF
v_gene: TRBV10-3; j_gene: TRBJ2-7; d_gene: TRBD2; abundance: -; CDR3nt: TGTGCCATCAGTGAGTTTGAGCGGGGAAAATACGAGCAGTACTTC; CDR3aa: CAISEFERGKYEQYF
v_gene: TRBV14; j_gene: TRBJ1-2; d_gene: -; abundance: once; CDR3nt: TGTGCCAGCAGCCAAGCCTCCGGGGTCTATGGCTACACCTTC; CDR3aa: CASSQASGVYGYTF
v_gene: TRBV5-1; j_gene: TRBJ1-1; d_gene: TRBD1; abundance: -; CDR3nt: TGCGCCAGCAGCCCCCGCGATGGACAGGGGGAAGCTTTCTTT; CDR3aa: CASSPRDGQGEAFF
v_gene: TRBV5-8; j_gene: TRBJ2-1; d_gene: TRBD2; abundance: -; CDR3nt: TGTGCCAGCAGCTTTGGGTTAGTAGCGGGCGATGAGCAGTTCTTC; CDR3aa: CASSFGLVAGDEQFF
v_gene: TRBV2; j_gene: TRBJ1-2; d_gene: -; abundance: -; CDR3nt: TGTGCCAGCAGTGGCAGTGGCAGGGGAGAGGGTGGCTACACCTTC; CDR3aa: CASSGSGRGEGGYTF
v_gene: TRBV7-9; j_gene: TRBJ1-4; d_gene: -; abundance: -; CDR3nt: TGTGCCAGCAGCCCCCCGGGATGGCGGACTAATGAAAAACTGTTTTTT; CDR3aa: CASSPPGWRTNEKLFF
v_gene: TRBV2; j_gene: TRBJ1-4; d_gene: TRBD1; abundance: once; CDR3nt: TGTGCCAGCAGAGGGGACAGCCCCCTGGGGAAACTGTTTTTT; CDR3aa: CASRGDSPLGKLFF
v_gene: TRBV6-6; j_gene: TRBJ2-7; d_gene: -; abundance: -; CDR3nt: TGTGCCAGCAGCCGGGACACCAACTCCTACGAGCAGTACTTC; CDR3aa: CASSRDTNSYEQYF
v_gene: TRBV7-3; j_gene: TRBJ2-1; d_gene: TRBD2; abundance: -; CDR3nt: TGTGCCAGCAGCTTGAGCGGGAGGGCTTGGAATGAGCAGTTCTTC; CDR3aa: CASSLSGRAWNEQFF
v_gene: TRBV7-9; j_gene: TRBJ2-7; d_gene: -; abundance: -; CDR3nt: TGTGCCAGCAGCTTGGCAGGACTTGCCTACGAGCAGTACTTC; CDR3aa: CASSLAGLAYEQYF
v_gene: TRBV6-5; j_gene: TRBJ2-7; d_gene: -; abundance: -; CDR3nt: TGTGCCAGCAGAAAGCAGGGCTCCTACGAGCAGTACTTC; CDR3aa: CASRKQGSYEQYF
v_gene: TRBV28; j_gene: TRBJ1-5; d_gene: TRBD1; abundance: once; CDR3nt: TGTGCCAGCAGTTTAGGTTGGGACAGGGGTCAGCCCCAGCATTTT; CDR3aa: CASSLGWDRGQPQHF
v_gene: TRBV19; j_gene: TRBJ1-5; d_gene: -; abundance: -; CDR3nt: TGTGCCAGTAGTATAGTGGGCCGGACTCGGGATCAGCCCCAGCATTTT; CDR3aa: CASSIVGRTRDQPQHF
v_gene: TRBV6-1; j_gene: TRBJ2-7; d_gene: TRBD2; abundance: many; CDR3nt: TGTGCCAGCAGTGATAGGGGACTAGCCTACGAGCAGTACTTC; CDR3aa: CASSDRGLAYEQYF
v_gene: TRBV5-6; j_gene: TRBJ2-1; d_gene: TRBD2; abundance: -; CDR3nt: TGTGCCAGCAGATTCCGACTAGCGGGAGCCAATGAGCAGTTCTTC; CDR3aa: CASRFRLAGANEQFF
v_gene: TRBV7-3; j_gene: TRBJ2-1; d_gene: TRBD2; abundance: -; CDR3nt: TGTGCCAGCAGCTTAAGTCTACTAGCGGGAGGGGAGCAGTTCTTC; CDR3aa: CASSLSLLAGGEQFF
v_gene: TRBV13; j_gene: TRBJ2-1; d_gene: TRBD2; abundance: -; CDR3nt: TGTGCCAGCAGCTTAGGGGGTTCGGGAGCGGGAGGTCCGAGCTCCTACAATGAGCAGTTCTTC; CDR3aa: CASSLGGSGAGGPSSYNEQFF
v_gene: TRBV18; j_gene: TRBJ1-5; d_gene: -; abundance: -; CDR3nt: TGTGCCAGCTCACGCCAGGACAATCAGCCCCAGCATTTT; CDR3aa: CASSRQDNQPQHF